Given below is one TCR beta chain in context. The target of this receptor is not known. No base quality information exists; no much larger clone differs at one position. V drops 4 bases and J drops 0 bases, leaving 11 bases in between. From a lookup of the germline V gene (reference sequence), CDR1 and CDR2 are SGHKS and YYEKEE. The CDR3 spans 14 residues, from the cysteine through the phenylalanine. Only the CDR3 part of the read is kept: 42 bases, read in frame from the first base. The ophthalmopathy patients had moderately to severely active disease, with a Clinical Activity Score of 3 or higher, a NOSPECS grade of 4 or higher, and a disease duration of less than 3 months. Anyone with other autoimmune diseases, uncontrolled infections, pregnancy or lactation was excluded from the study. Clinical symptoms, serum thyroxine, TRAb, thyroid ultrasound and orbital computed tomography were used for diagnosis. Using Ficoll-Paque density gradient centrifugation, PBMCs were isolated from 9.5 to 10 ml of fresh peripheral blood. Total RNA was extracted using Trizol reagent, and RNA quality was checked on an Agilent 2100 Bioanalyzer.

The record originates from a study of Graves' ophthalmopathy and Graves' hyperthyroidism (dated by TCRdb to about 2018). Context from the whole study: Peripheral blood samples were taken at the time of initial diagnosis, before any treatment was given. To tell Graves' ophthalmopathy apart from Graves' hyperthyroidism, and to predict which patients would progress to ophthalmopathy, the study relied on TCR beta repertoire signatures. In roughly six hyperthyroidism patients, T-cell repertoires of thyroid tissue and blood were compared. In total, 135 blood samples were TCR-sequenced: fewer than 50 ophthalmopathy, some 72 hyperthyroidism and around 17 hyperthyroidism-to-ophthalmopathy patients. After sampling, hyperthyroidism patients received methimazole starting at 30 mg daily, and ophthalmopathy patients received high-dose intravenous methylprednisolone. An independent validation cohort was composed of 18 hyperthyroidism patients and around 16 patients who later progressed from hyperthyroidism to ophthalmopathy. To explore V-J signatures distinguishing ophthalmopathy from hyperthyroidism, a discovery set of more than 95 patients (around 44 ophthalmopathy, roughly 55 stable hyperthyroidism) was enrolled. Results and caveats for the whole study, not just this receptor: In cross-validation, the 13-signature model distinguished ophthalmopathy from stable hyperthyroidism with just over 85% sensitivity and about 81% specificity, while in the test set the corresponding values were roughly 80% and 75%. Among expanded thyroid clonotypes with frequency above 0.001, most also showed up in blood, which suggests that blood repertoires may reflect the thyroid immune response. Sample size was not predetermined statistically, and investigators were not blinded to group allocation. In validation, the model predicted ophthalmopathy progression with over 60% sensitivity and approximately 72% specificity; some twelve predicted patients were CT-confirmed with GO in a median of 6.5 months.

For repertoire sequencing, TCR beta CDR3 regions were amplified from RNA transcripts. HTBI primers and the Qiagen OneStep RT-PCR kit were used in a first-round RT-PCR, which was followed by a second-round multiplex PCR, size selection and purification. Sequencing of the libraries was carried out on an Illumina HiSeq2000 in paired-end mode with 100 bp reads. The authors processed their data as follows. SOAPnuke was used for read processing, and reads with adapters, uncalled bases, a mean Phred below 15, or no exact constant-primer or identifier match were discarded. COPE v1.2.5 was used to merge the high-quality paired reads. Unique nucleotide sequences were defined as clonotypes and aligned to IMGT TRB V, D and J references using MiTCR v1.1. Only V-J combinations with frequency above 0.0001 were analysed, covering around 99% of repertoires. A TCR clonal expansion and chaos score per V-J combination was defined as the ratio of F50 clonal expansion to chaos observed in the TCRdist matrix. Features were reduced by Welch's t-statistics and random forest to some 13 V-J combinations, which fed a naive Bayes classifier. Thyroid-blood repertoire similarity was quantified with the Morisita-Horn index. Using fastp at Q25 and MiXCR, TCRdb reprocessed the public reads and kept productive beta chains. Rows are combined by CDR3 protein, so each entry shows the most common genes and DNA. The V and J calls were not made by the authors but by TCRdb's processing. The sample table holds hundreds of thousands of distinct CDR3 sequences, of which about 41% were seen once. The ten largest clones add up to 3% to 4% of the sample.

The clonotype comes from an adult man with Graves' ophthalmopathy. The V gene is TRBV5-5 and the J gene is TRBJ2-7; the D gene is perhaps TRBD2, on 6 matching bases. The sequencing input was peripheral blood. For the CDR3, the sequence is CASSRRLDSYEQYF. The DNA sequence reads TGTGCCAGCAGCCGACGACTAGACTCCTACGAGCAGTACTTC.